Following are 23 T cell receptor beta chains from one sample sequenced in a study of blood T cell repertoires in COVID-19. Sequencing used immunoSEQ multiplex PCR; TCRdb keeps in-frame clones, though not all of them. The sample has about 50,000 clones; 86% are singletons. The sequenced sample was peripheral blood. These receptors were taken from a woman aged 55-70 years with acute or convalescent COVID-19.

This sequence joins TRBV18 and TRBJ1-1; D is possibly TRBD1 (6 bases). The V gene's germline CDR1 is KGHSH and CDR2 LQKENI. The CDR3 totals 14 residues. Deletions cut 4 bases from V and 6 bases from J, with 15 bases between. The CDR3 nucleotides read TGTGCCAGCTCACTTGCACAGGGTACGGCTGAAGCTTTCTTT. It codes for CASSLAQGTAEAFF.

The chain has TRBV3-1 (or the pseudogene TRBV3-2) and TRBJ2-5; 10 bases are shared with TRBD1. CDR1 is LGHDT, CDR2 YNNKEL, per germline (reference sequence). The CDR3 has 14 residues. V was pared by 4 bases and J by 3 bases, with 2 bases of the junction left unmatched. This chain's CDR3 is CASSPGTGEETQYF. In nucleotides, the CDR3 is TGTGCCAGCAGCCCCGGGACAGGGGAAGAGACCCAGTACTTC.

The genes are TRBV3-1 (or the pseudogene TRBV3-2) and TRBJ2-1; 14 bases line up with TRBD2. The CDR3 totals 18 residues. Per the germline V gene, CDR1 is LGHDT and CDR2 is YNNKEL (reference sequence). With V trimmed by 3 bases and J by 1 base, 5 bases remained unmatched. In nucleotides, the CDR3 is TGTGCCAGCAGCCACGATGGACTAGCGGGAGGTTCCTACAATGAGCAGTTCTTC. It encodes CASSHDGLAGGSYNEQFF.

This clone has just a few counts. J is TRBJ2-2 and V is TRBV3-1 (or the pseudogene TRBV3-2); maybe TRBD1 (6 bases). This CDR3 spans 15 amino acids. Germline CDR1 and CDR2: LGHDT and YNNKEL (reference sequence). The germline V and J ends were trimmed by 3 bases and 6 bases, with 14 bases remaining between them. The CDR3 sequence is CASSHLRGGSGELFF. CDR3 nucleotide sequence: TGTGCCAGCAGCCACCTTCGAGGGGGTTCCGGGGAGCTGTTTTTT.

The sample holds one count of this clone. The rearrangement joins TRBV7-3 to TRBJ1-1; the match to TRBD1 covers 10 bases. Germline V gives CDR1 SGHTA, CDR2 FQGTGA. This CDR3 is built from 14 residues. V lost 2 bases to trimming and J lost 7 bases; unmatched junction nucleotides: 4. The CDR3, as DNA: TGTGCCAGCAGCTTAGGGACAGGGGTTGATGAAGCTTTCTTT. Translation: CASSLGTGVDEAFF.

V is TRBV3-1 (or the pseudogene TRBV3-2) and J is TRBJ2-1; 8 bases are a match to TRBD2. The CDR3 consists of 22 residues. CDR1 is LGHDT and CDR2 is YNNKEL in the germline V gene (reference sequence). With V trimmed by 0 bases and J by 5 bases, 24 bases remained unmatched. CDR3 residues: CASSQEPGKRGFTPRTHNEQFF. As DNA, the CDR3 is TGTGCCAGCAGCCAAGAACCCGGAAAGCGGGGGTTCACACCTCGTACGCACAATGAGCAGTTCTTC.

This clone came up a few times. V gene TRBV19 combines with J gene TRBJ1-2, with D maybe TRBD1 (6 bases). This CDR3 spans 13 amino acids. CDR1 is LNHDA and CDR2 is SQIVND in the germline V gene (reference sequence). Deletions cut 7 bases from V and 8 bases from J, with 17 bases between. In nucleotides, the CDR3 is TGTGCCAGTACCGGGGACATAACGAGGGGCTACACCTTC. Its translation is CASTGDITRGYTF.

V is TRBV7-8 and J is TRBJ1-2; weak D call: TRBD1 (6 bases). CDR3 length: 15 residues. The V gene's germline CDR1 is SGHVS and CDR2 FQNEAQ. V lost 4 bases to trimming and J lost 2 bases, with 14 bases between them. As DNA, the CDR3 is TGTGCCAGCAGCTGGCGGGGGGCGGGGAACTATGGCTACACCTTC. Its protein is CASSWRGAGNYGYTF.

This rearrangement joins TRBV27 to TRBJ1-2; 7 bases agree with TRBD1. Germline V lookup: CDR1 MNHEY, CDR2 SMNVEV (reference sequence). The CDR3 loop spans 16 amino acids. V lost 2 bases to trimming and J lost 8 bases; unmatched junction nucleotides: 14. In nucleotides, the CDR3 is TGTGCCAGCAGTTTAAAGGGAAGGGGGCCCGGTGTAGGCTACACCTTC. It yields the protein CASSLKGRGPGVGYTF.

The chain combines TRBV6-2 or TRBV6-3 with TRBJ2-1; 13 positions match TRBD2. Germline lookup yields CDR1 MNHEY and CDR2 SVGEGT. The CDR3 has 16 amino acids. Trimming took 5 bases from V and 5 from J; bases not matched to a gene: 6. The CDR3 sequence is CASSAPGLAGNNEQFF. The CDR3 DNA follows: TGTGCCAGCAGTGCCCCGGGACTAGCGGGGAACAATGAGCAGTTCTTC.

This clone came up a few times. The chain has TRBV6-2 or TRBV6-3 and TRBJ2-7; 8 nucleotides agree with TRBD1. Germline trimming cut 2 bases from V and 4 bases from J; bases unmatched to any gene: 7. CDR3 length: 15 residues. From germline, CDR1 is MNHEY and CDR2 SVGEGT. Here the CDR3 DNA reads TGTGCCAGCAGTTACCCGGACAGGGCACGTTACGAGCAGTACTTC. This codes for CASSYPDRARYEQYF.

This clone was observed a single time. The chain has TRBV21-1 and TRBJ2-7; the table's TRBD1 call for D was not verified on the DNA. TRBV21-1 is given as a pseudogene. The CDR3 is made up of 15 amino acids. Here the CDR3 reads CASSKLTGGSYEQYF. In nucleotides, the CDR3 is TGTGCCAGCAGCAAACTGACAGGGGGGTCCTACGAGCAGTACTTC.

The chain combines TRBV2 with TRBJ1-4; D is perhaps TRBD1 (5 bases). The CDR3 has 15 amino acids. Germline-derived CDR1 and CDR2 are SNHLY and FYNNEI. Trimming removed 6 bases at V and 0 bases at J, with 11 bases between. The CDR3 reads CASSRQQATNEKLFF. CDR3 nucleotide sequence: TGTGCCAGCAGCCGTCAACAGGCAACTAATGAAAAACTGTTTTTT.

This rearrangement joins TRBV6-5 to TRBJ1-2, with 9 bases aligning to TRBD1. This CDR3 is 14 amino acids long. The trim removed 6 bases at V and 5 bases at J, leaving 7 bases unmatched. CDR1 and CDR2 from the germline V gene are MNHEY and SVGAGI. CDR3 protein: CASSLGTGYYGYTF. The CDR3 DNA is TGTGCCAGCAGCCTCGGGACAGGGTATTATGGCTACACCTTC.

V is TRBV29-1 and J is TRBJ2-1; 9 bases line up with TRBD1. V was clipped by 7 bases and J by 8 bases; unmatched bases: 18. This CDR3 is 16 amino acids long. Germline V lookup: CDR1 SQVTM, CDR2 ANQGSEA. CDR3 protein: CSAFLDRGSGVHEQFF. CDR3 DNA: TGCAGCGCGTTCCTGGACAGGGGATCTGGGGTACATGAGCAGTTCTTC.

The chain carries TRBV6-1 and TRBJ1-2; no reliable D call. The CDR3 runs 15 residues. Germline V gene sequence: CDR1 MNHNS, CDR2 SASEGT. Between the trimmed V and J ends, which lost 3 bases and 8 bases, there was a span of 19 bases. As DNA, the CDR3 is TGTGCCAGCAGTGACCCCTGGGCAGAAAGGCTGGGCTACACCTTC. It encodes CASSDPWAERLGYTF.

The rearrangement uses TRBV27 and TRBJ2-3; 7 positions agree with TRBD1. This CDR3 is 15 amino acids long. V shed 5 bases, J shed 2 bases, and the junction held 7 bases outside the gene matches. Per the germline V gene, CDR1 is MNHEY and CDR2 is SMNVEV (reference sequence). The DNA for the CDR3 is TGTGCCAGCAGTCCACGACAGGGAACCACAGATACGCAGTATTTT. Its protein is CASSPRQGTTDTQYF.

This CDR3 reads CSAIFGNTIYF. In nucleotides, the CDR3 is TGCAGTGCTATATTTGGAAACACCATATATTTT. This rearrangement joins TRBV20-1 to TRBJ1-3; D gene uncertain. Germline V gives CDR1 DFQATT, CDR2 SNEGSKA (reference sequence). This CDR3 is 11 amino acids long. Trimming cost V 4 bases and J 3 bases, with 4 bases left between them.

This chain joins TRBV29-1 and TRBJ2-1, with 9 bases matching TRBD1. CDR1 and CDR2 from the germline V gene are SQVTM and ANQGSEA. This CDR3 contains 13 residues. The V gene end was trimmed by 2 bases and the J gene end by 5 bases; junction bases not matched to a gene: 1. The CDR3 bases are TGCAGCGTTGAAAGGACAGGGGACAATGAGCAGTTCTTC. Translated, it gives CSVERTGDNEQFF.

The CDR3 protein is CASSQDLPTGAFYGYTF. Written as DNA, the CDR3 is TGTGCCAGCAGCCAAGATCTGCCAACAGGGGCTTTCTATGGCTACACCTTC. The J gene is TRBJ1-2, the V gene TRBV4-2, with TRBD1 matching over 7 bases. CDR3 length equals 17 residues. The trim removed 0 bases at V and 4 bases at J, leaving 11 bases unmatched. Germline-derived CDR1 and CDR2 are LGHNA and YNFKEQ.

The rearrangement uses TRBV11-2 and TRBJ2-5, with 7 bases fitting TRBD1. This CDR3 is built from 15 residues. Losses at the gene ends were 5 bases for V and 1 base for J; bases not matched to a gene: 7. CDR1 SGHAT and CDR2 FQNNGV come from the germline V gene. The CDR3 nucleotides read TGTGCCAGCAGCCGAATTCGGGACAGCCAAGAGACCCAGTACTTC. Translating it yields CASSRIRDSQETQYF.

The V gene is TRBV3-1 (or the pseudogene TRBV3-2), the J gene TRBJ1-2, with D possibly TRBD1 on 6 matching bases. The V end was cut by 5 bases, the J end by 5 bases, with 21 bases between. CDR3 length equals 16 residues. Germline V gives CDR1 LGHDT, CDR2 YNNKEL (reference sequence). This chain's CDR3 is CASSEGGGRRYYGYTF. CDR3 sequence (DNA): TGTGCCAGCAGCGAAGGGGGTGGGAGACGCTATTATGGCTACACCTTC.

This chain connects TRBV6-5 to TRBJ1-1; D is uncertain. Germline V gene lookup returns CDR1 MNHEY and CDR2 SVGAGI. The CDR3 has 11 amino acids. Trimming stripped 7 bases from V and 1 base from J, with 4 bases between. CDR3 in DNA: TGTGCCAGCACGTCGAACACTGAAGCTTTCTTT. This sequence encodes CASTSNTEAFF.